The entry below describes one T cell receptor (beta chain). Sequencing of TCR beta drew on CD8+ and CD4+ T cells from blood. TEMRA cells were enriched by FACS, while CD8+ and CD4+ T cells were obtained through a negative isolation that was performed magnetically. The germline V and J ends were trimmed by 2 bases and 2 bases, with 11 bases remaining between them. The germline gives CDR1 ENHRY, CDR2 SYGVKD. The CDR3 loop spans 15 amino acids. This specimen comes from a study of CD8 T cells in Susac syndrome. With random hexamers, reverse transcription was performed on about 0.45 to 1 ug of RNA. The authors amplified TCR beta CDR3 across 54 Vbeta and 13 Jbeta using immunoSEQ multiplex PCR. MiXCR, applied by TCRdb to the immunoSEQ multiplex PCR reads, yields one record per CDR3 protein. Here the sample spans about 110,000 distinct CDR3 sequences, about 95% being singletons.

The chain uses TRBV10-3 and TRBJ2-3, with D possibly TRBD2 on 6 matching bases. The TCR sequence derives from a human donor in good health. The specimen was CD4+ T cells from PBMCs. CDR3 sequence: CAISEGTFNTDTQYF. Written as DNA, the CDR3 is TGTGCCATCAGTGAGGGGACTTTCAACACAGATACGCAGTATTTT.